This T cell receptor beta chain was found in a study of blood T cell repertoires in COVID-19. Overall study context: There were acute and convalescent COVID-19 samples, and they came from the United States, Italy and Spain. Sample material is recorded as cDNA or gDNA derived from T cells, B-cell-depleted T cells, or PBMCs.

This clone came up once. The Seattle patients, enrolled during active infection, were followed longitudinally. The protocol was immunoSEQ multiplex PCR, while the TCRdb copy is restricted to in-frame clones and leaves out a portion. The data show 200,000 to 300,000 clones, 88% seen once. Germline V CDR1 and CDR2: SGHNT, YENEEA. This CDR3 contains 15 residues. V was shortened by 5 bases and J by 3 bases, with 14 bases between the two germline ends. The sequence was obtained from a woman in her 30s with COVID-19, enrolled during active disease. V usage is TRBV11-3 and J usage is TRBJ2-1, with D possibly being TRBD2 (5 bases). The specimen sequenced was peripheral blood. CDR3 in DNA: TGTGCCAGCAGCCCCGCGGGTGGAGACTACAATGAGCAGTTCTTC. Amino acids: CASSPAGGDYNEQFF.